The 30 T cell receptor beta chains given below trace back to one sample, sequenced in a study of T cell responses to AZD1222 COVID-19 vaccine. TCRdb keeps only in-frame clones here, not all; method: immunoSEQ multiplex PCR. Of 130,000 to 150,000 clones in the sample, 75% to 95% are singletons; the top ten hold about 3.5%. This specimen was peripheral blood, taken on day 0 of AZD1222 vaccination. All receptors come from an adult in good health.

V usage is TRBV2 and J usage is TRBJ2-5; D is possibly TRBD2 (7 bases). The germline V gene encodes CDR1 SNHLY and CDR2 FYNNEI. CDR3 size: 13 residues. V shed 8 bases and J shed 4 bases, with 14 bases lying between them. The CDR3 sequence: CASSRGGAETQYF. The CDR3 nucleotides read TGTGCCAGCTCGAGGGGGGGGGCAGAGACCCAGTACTTC.

The chain couples TRBV30 to TRBJ1-1; tentative D call: TRBD1 (6 bases). Trimming cost V 3 bases and J 4 bases, with 15 bases left between them. Germline V gene sequence: CDR1 GTSNPN, CDR2 SVGIG (reference sequence). The CDR3 covers 14 residues. This chain's CDR3 is CAWRTGGPSTEAFF. The DNA for the CDR3 is TGTGCCTGGAGAACTGGGGGCCCAAGCACTGAAGCTTTCTTT. Drawing the rest from reference TRBV30 and TRBJ1-1, the complete variable domain is SQTIHQWPATLVQPVGSPLSLECTVEGTSNPNLYWYRQAAGRGLQLLFYSVGIGQISSEVPQNLSASRPQDRQFILSSKKLLLSDSGFYLCAWRTGGPSTEAFFGQGTRLTVV.

This chain links TRBV15 with TRBJ1-2; a possible D gene is TRBD1 (6 bases). Per the germline V gene, CDR1 is LNHNV and CDR2 is YYDKDF (reference sequence). V lost 1 base to trimming and J lost 7 bases, with 16 bases between them. This CDR3 comprises 15 residues. CDR3 sequence reads: CATSRVRGARSGYTF. In nucleotides, the CDR3 is TGTGCCACCAGCAGAGTCCGGGGGGCGCGTAGTGGCTACACCTTC.

V gene TRBV13 combines with J gene TRBJ2-7; no definite D call. V lost 0 bases and J 0 bases, leaving 12 bases between the germline ends. Germline lookup yields CDR1 PRHDT and CDR2 FYEKMQ (reference sequence). CDR3 length: 16 amino acids. CDR3 coding DNA: TGTGCCAGCAGCTTAGGGCTCCCTCCCAGCTCCTACGAGCAGTACTTC. Amino acid sequence: CASSLGLPPSSYEQYF. Complete variable domain (other parts from reference TRBV13 and TRBJ2-7): AAGVIQSPRHLIKEKRETATLKCYPIPRHDTVYWYQQGPGQDPQFLISFYEKMQSDKGSIPDRFSAQQFSDYHSELNMSSLELGDSALYFCASSLGLPPSSYEQYFGPGTRLTVT.

This clone appeared once. The chain combines TRBV11-2 with TRBJ2-7, with D hard to call. This CDR3 region has 12 residues. From germline, CDR1 is SGHAT and CDR2 FQNNGV. Trimming pared 9 bases from V and 2 bases from J, leaving 11 bases between. CDR3 sequence: CASRTPTYEQYF. The CDR3 DNA sequence: TGTGCCAGTAGGACGCCCACCTACGAGCAGTACTTC.

This sequence joins TRBV7-2 and TRBJ1-3; D possibly corresponds to TRBD1 (5 bases). V gave up 5 bases and J gave up 4 bases, with 9 bases separating them. There are 13 residues in the CDR3. The V gene's germline CDR1 is SGHTA and CDR2 FQGNSA. The CDR3 nucleotides read TGTGCCAGCAGCGGGCAGGGAGGAAACACCATATATTTT. Protein: CASSGQGGNTIYF.

This chain uses TRBV18 with TRBJ2-5, with TRBD1 matching 8 bases. V dropped 3 bases and J dropped 7; count of bases not matched to a gene: 4. Germline-derived CDR1 and CDR2 are KGHSH and LQKENI. There are 13 residues in the CDR3. CDR3 DNA sequence: TGTGCCAGCTCACCCGACAGGGGAATGACCCAGTACTTC. Amino acids: CASSPDRGMTQYF.

The rearrangement links TRBV4-1 to TRBJ1-2, with D perhaps TRBD1 (5 bases). Trimming pared 2 bases from V and 7 bases from J, leaving 23 bases between. Germline CDR1 is MGHRA and CDR2 is YSYEKL. CDR3 length: 17 amino acids. For the CDR3, the DNA is TGCGCCAGCAGCCAACGAAGGGAGGGTCGGGGGACTAGTGGCTACACCTTC. This translates into CASSQRREGRGTSGYTF.

This chain joins TRBV6-5 and TRBJ1-2; TRBD1 might be the D (6 bases). Looked up from germline, CDR1 is MNHEY and CDR2 is SVGAGI. V was clipped by 6 bases and J by 8 bases, with 16 bases between them. This CDR3 is 13 amino acids long. CDR3 sequence: CASSVFTGNGYTF. CDR3 bases: TGTGCCAGCAGCGTTTTTACAGGGAACGGCTACACCTTC.

This chain joins TRBV6-4 and TRBJ2-3; 11 nucleotides match TRBD1. The CDR3 has 16 residues. Germline V gene lookup returns CDR1 MRHNA and CDR2 SNTAGT. J gave up 4 bases and V 1 base, and 4 bases lay outside the gene matches. CDR3: CASSDFMGQGADTQYF. The CDR3 DNA follows: TGTGCCAGCAGTGACTTTATGGGACAGGGGGCAGATACGCAGTATTTT.

The V call is TRBV28, the J call TRBJ1-4, with TRBD1 identical over 9 bases. The length of the CDR3 is 15 residues. The V and J ends lost 2 bases and 8 bases, in that order; junction bases with no gene match: 6. Germline V gene lookup returns CDR1 MDHEN and CDR2 SYDVKM. The CDR3 sequence is CASSLQTGGLEKLFF. In DNA form, the CDR3 reads TGTGCCAGCAGTTTACAGACAGGGGGGTTGGAAAAACTGTTTTTT.

Written as DNA, the CDR3 is TGTGCCAGCAGTCCACTCGGACGGGATAACTATGGCTACACCTTC. Translation: CASSPLGRDNYGYTF. This sequence joins TRBV11-2 and TRBJ1-2; no definite D call. The germline CDR1 and CDR2 sequences are SGHAT and FQNNGV. V was pared by 6 bases and J by 1 base, with 15 bases between. CDR3 length: 15 residues.

V and J are TRBV7-3 and TRBJ2-1, with 9 bases that match TRBD2. The J segment lost 13 bases and the V segment lost 4 bases, leaving 8 bases of the junction unmatched. The CDR3 sequence is 13 residues long. Germline V gives CDR1 SGHTA, CDR2 FQGTGA. CDR3 protein: CASSSGASGNQFF. The CDR3 DNA sequence: TGTGCCAGCAGCTCTGGGGCTAGCGGGAATCAGTTCTTC.

This sequence joins TRBV12-5 and TRBJ1-2; TRBD1 might be the D (6 bases). V was clipped by 7 bases and J by 3 bases, with 15 bases between them. Germline V gene sequence: CDR1 LGHNT, CDR2 FRNRAP. The CDR3 has 14 amino acids. CDR3 nucleotide sequence: TGTGCTAGTGCCGACTGGGGGGGGCACTATGGCTACACCTTC. Translated, it gives CASADWGGHYGYTF.

The genes are TRBV3-1 (or the pseudogene TRBV3-2) and TRBJ2-1; D may match TRBD1 or TRBD2 (5 bases each). This CDR3 has 16 residues. Deletions cut 1 base from V and 7 bases from J, with 17 bases between. In germline, CDR1 is LGHDT, CDR2 YNNKEL (reference sequence). The CDR3 bases are TGTGCCAGCAGCCAAGGCAGGGCACAGCGGCAAAATGAGCAGTTCTTC. It specifies CASSQGRAQRQNEQFF.

The J gene is TRBJ1-2, the V gene TRBV5-8; D possibly corresponds to TRBD1 (6 bases). This CDR3 is 14 amino acids long. The germline V gene has CDR1 SGHTS and CDR2 YDEGEE. The ends were cut back, 4 bases at V and 14 bases at J, with 24 bases in the middle. The CDR3 DNA follows: TGTGCCAGCAGCCTTGTTAGGACAGCGGGAGCAGGTACCTTC. Residues: CASSLVRTAGAGTF. Supplemented by reference TRBV5-8 and TRBJ1-2, the full variable domain reads EAGVTQSPTHLIKTRGQQATLRCSPISGHTSVYWYQQALGLGLQFLLWYDEGEERNRGNFPPRFSGRQFPNYSSELNVNALELEDSALYLCASSLVRTAGAGTFGSGTRLTVV.

The chain joins TRBV7-6 to TRBJ1-2, with D unclear. Trimming left V 5 bases short and J 6 bases short, with 25 bases between. Germline V gives CDR1 SGHVS, CDR2 FNYEAQ. The CDR3 is 17 amino acids. CDR3 bases: TGTGCCAGCAGCGCTCCCCCCCCACCTCCCTCCCCCAATGGCTACACCTTC. Encoded protein: CASSAPPPPPSPNGYTF.

By sample share, this clone is medium-sized. This chain links TRBV5-1 with TRBJ1-5; D gene ambiguous. The CDR3 runs to 13 residues. V lost 3 bases, J lost 5 bases, and 9 bases lay in between. Germline assignment: CDR1 SGHRS and CDR2 YFSETQ. The CDR3 protein is CASSSEGDQPQHF. As DNA, the CDR3 is TGCGCCAGCAGCTCGGAAGGAGATCAGCCCCAGCATTTT.

The chain carries TRBV7-2 and TRBJ1-1; the D gene is possibly TRBD1 (5 bases). The CDR3 covers 15 residues. Trimming left V 5 bases short and J 1 base short, with 14 bases between. Germline V lookup: CDR1 SGHTA, CDR2 FQGNSA. CDR3 nucleotides: TGTGCCAGCAGCCCAGACAGAGGGTGGAACACTGAAGCTTTCTTT. Its translation: CASSPDRGWNTEAFF.

The chain uses TRBV7-8 and TRBJ1-6; TRBD1 is a possible D gene (5 bases). The CDR3 runs to 16 residues. V was clipped by 4 bases and J by 7 bases, with 17 bases between them. Per germline, CDR1 SGHVS and CDR2 FQNEAQ. The DNA of the CDR3 is TGTGCCAGCAGCTCGTGGACGGGGCAGGGAAATTCACCCCTCCACTTT. Its translation is CASSSWTGQGNSPLHF.

This clone was counted a few times. V gene TRBV28 combines with J gene TRBJ1-2; 10 bases match TRBD1. The CDR3 sequence is 15 residues long. V lost 5 bases and J lost 8; bases outside the gene matches: 11. CDR1 is MDHEN, CDR2 SYDVKM, per germline. Here the CDR3 DNA reads TGTGCCAGCAGTCCTCCGGGACAGGGGAGGTTGGGCTACACCTTC. This sequence encodes CASSPPGQGRLGYTF.

This rearrangement joins TRBV5-1 to TRBJ1-2; the match to TRBD1 covers 8 bases. V lost 4 bases, J lost 14 bases, and 22 bases stayed unmatched. Germline assignment: CDR1 SGHRS and CDR2 YFSETQ. This CDR3 contains 16 residues. The CDR3 here is CASSGGQGELLSRGTF. The CDR3 nucleotides read TGCGCCAGCAGCGGTGGACAGGGTGAACTCCTTTCGAGGGGTACCTTC.

V is TRBV7-2 and J is TRBJ2-5; TRBD2 agrees at 11 bases. The CDR3 loop spans 16 amino acids. Germline CDR1 and CDR2: SGHTA and FQGNSA. J was trimmed by 9 bases and V by 1 base; bases with no gene match: 10. The CDR3: CASSLEGSGRARSQYF. The CDR3 DNA reads as TGTGCCAGCAGCTTAGAAGGTAGCGGGAGGGCCAGGTCCCAGTACTTC. Supplemented by reference TRBV7-2 and TRBJ2-5, the full variable domain reads GAGVSQSPSNKVTEKGKDVELRCDPISGHTALYWYRQSLGQGLEFLIYFQGNSAPDKSGLPSDRFSAERTGGSVSTLTIQRTQQEDSAVYLCASSLEGSGRARSQYFGPGTRLLVL.

The chain employs TRBV15 and TRBJ1-2; no firm D call. The germline CDR1 and CDR2 sequences are LNHNV and YYDKDF (reference sequence). V was shortened by 1 base and J by 8 bases, with 14 bases between the two germline ends. The CDR3 has 14 residues. The CDR3 sequence is CATSRGRERAGYTF. DNA for the CDR3: TGTGCCACCAGCAGAGGCCGGGAAAGGGCGGGCTACACCTTC.

The CDR3 coding sequence is TGTGCCAGCAGTATACAGGGGGCTGGAAACACCATATATTTT. This translates into CASSIQGAGNTIYF. The V and J genes are TRBV7-2 and TRBJ1-3; TRBD1 agrees at 8 bases. Germline V gene lookup returns CDR1 SGHTA and CDR2 FQGNSA. The CDR3 runs 14 residues. The V gene end was trimmed by 6 bases and the J gene end by 2 bases; junction bases not matched to a gene: 3.

This sequence joins TRBV6-6 and TRBJ2-4; possible D gene TRBD1, 6 bases. Germline V gene data show CDR1 as MNHNY and CDR2 as SVGAGI (reference sequence). CDR3 length equals 16 residues. V was clipped by 2 bases and J by 0 bases, with 11 bases between them. CDR3 DNA: TGTGCCAGCAGTTACGGACAGACACTAGCCAAAAACATTCAGTACTTC. Its translation: CASSYGQTLAKNIQYF.

This chain links TRBV5-1 with TRBJ1-3, with D perhaps TRBD1 (6 bases). This CDR3 region has 17 residues. V shed 0 bases and J shed 2 bases, with 15 bases lying between them. The germline V gene encodes CDR1 SGHRS and CDR2 YFSETQ. CDR3 amino acids: CASSLVGFRGPGNTIYF. The DNA for the CDR3 is TGCGCCAGCAGCTTGGTTGGGTTTCGGGGGCCTGGAAACACCATATATTTT.

The chain uses TRBV14 and TRBJ2-7; D may correspond to TRBD1 or TRBD2 (7 bases each). This CDR3 has 13 amino acids. Trimming took 5 bases from V and 3 from J, leaving 11 bases between them. Germline CDR1 and CDR2: SGHDN and FVKESK. CDR3 sequence (DNA): TGTGCCAGCAGCGCCAGGGGGGGCTACGAGCAGTACTTC. Translated, it gives CASSARGGYEQYF.

The CDR3: CASSPTGPGQGRAEAFF. The CDR3 region has the DNA TGTGCCAGCAGCCCCACGGGTCCCGGACAGGGCCGCGCTGAAGCTTTCTTT. The genes are TRBV6-2 or TRBV6-3 and TRBJ1-1, with 8 bases identical to TRBD1. Germline loops: CDR1 MNHEY, CDR2 SVGEGT. This CDR3 region has 17 residues. J gave up 6 bases and V 6 bases, and 18 bases lay outside the gene matches.

V is TRBV18 and J is TRBJ2-7; D gene ambiguous. The V gene's germline CDR1 is KGHSH and CDR2 LQKENI. This CDR3 contains 14 residues. Trimming took off 0 bases at V and 4 bases at J, with 10 bases between the two ends. The CDR3 nucleotides read TGTGCCAGCTCACCACCGGATGTTCGTTACGAGCAGTACTTC. Residues: CASSPPDVRYEQYF.